Following are 19 T cell receptor beta chains from one sample sequenced in a study of blood T cell repertoires in COVID-19. The table came from immunoSEQ multiplex PCR; TCRdb's copy has only in-frame clones and leaves some out. The sample holds some 150,000 clones, roughly 82% seen once. The specimen sequenced was peripheral blood. These receptors were collected from a human donor in a cohort sampled during active COVID-19.

The chain has TRBV5-4 and TRBJ2-5, with 7 positions matching TRBD1. The germline CDR1 and CDR2 sequences are SGHNT and YYREEE (reference sequence). The trim removed 5 bases at V and 1 base at J, leaving 2 bases unmatched. This CDR3 has 13 amino acids. This chain's CDR3 is CASRQGSQETQYF. In DNA, the CDR3 is TGTGCCAGCAGACAGGGGTCCCAAGAGACCCAGTACTTC.

V gene TRBV25-1 combines with J gene TRBJ1-1, with D possibly being TRBD1 (6 bases). The CDR3 runs to 17 residues. The germline V gene has CDR1 MGHDK and CDR2 SYGVNS. V was pared by 5 bases and J by 3 bases, with 22 bases between. This CDR3 is CASSTQGQGILDTEAFF. The CDR3 region has the DNA TGTGCCAGCAGTACCCAGGGGCAGGGTATCTTGGACACTGAAGCTTTCTTT.

The rearrangement links TRBV28 to TRBJ1-4; D ambiguous. The CDR3 is 14 amino acids. The ends were cut back, 5 bases at V and 5 bases at J, with 12 bases in the middle. Germline V gives CDR1 MDHEN, CDR2 SYDVKM. The CDR3 DNA reads as TGTGCCAGCAGTCCTCCCGGGGTAAATGAAAAACTGTTTTTT. It yields the protein CASSPPGVNEKLFF.

The table lists this clone with a few counts. The chain carries TRBV5-1 and TRBJ2-7; 8 positions agree with TRBD1. The CDR3 extends over 13 amino acids. Germline values: CDR1 SGHRS, CDR2 YFSETQ. After removal of 6 bases from V and 5 bases from J, the junction contained 7 bases not matched to a gene. The CDR3 DNA is TGCGCCAGCACCATGCAGGGGGCGAACGAGCAGTACTTC. Residues: CASTMQGANEQYF.

CDR3 nucleotides: TGTGCCAGCAGTTTAGGCGGGTTGAGCTCCTACAATGAGCAGTTCTTC. It yields the protein CASSLGGLSSYNEQFF. J is TRBJ2-1 and V is TRBV28, with TRBD2 as a possible D gene (5 bases). The V gene's germline CDR1 is MDHEN and CDR2 SYDVKM. Trimming cost V 2 bases and J 0 bases, with 11 bases left between them. The CDR3 totals 16 residues.

This sequence joins TRBV12-2 and TRBJ1-2; the DNA was not compared with TRBD1, the D call given in the table. TRBV12-2 is a documented pseudogene. This CDR3 region has 17 residues. CDR3 loop: CASRPYSPTGDNYGYTF. The CDR3, as DNA: TGTGCAAGTCGCCCATACTCCCCGACAGGGGATAACTATGGCTACACCTTC.

The rearrangement links TRBV30 to TRBJ2-7; 12 bases fit TRBD2. Germline lookup yields CDR1 GTSNPN and CDR2 SVGIG (reference sequence). This CDR3 is 15 amino acids long. With V trimmed by 0 bases and J by 2 bases, 2 bases remained unmatched. In DNA, the CDR3 is TGTGCCTGGAGTGTAAGACTAGCGGGGGCCTACGAGCAGTACTTC. This gives the protein CAWSVRLAGAYEQYF.

The J gene is TRBJ1-4, the V gene TRBV27; tentative D call: TRBD1 (6 bases). Germline V gene sequence: CDR1 MNHEY, CDR2 SMNVEV (reference sequence). The V end was cut by 11 bases, the J end by 7 bases, with 11 bases between. The CDR3 is 11 amino acids. The CDR3 is CALQGSEKLFF. The CDR3 coding sequence is TGTGCCCTCCAGGGGAGTGAAAAACTGTTTTTT.

CDR3 sequence (DNA): TGCGCCAGCAACGCCGGGACTAGCGAGGGATTGGATACGCAGTATTTT. The encoded protein is CASNAGTSEGLDTQYF. V gene TRBV5-1 combines with J gene TRBJ2-3; the match to TRBD2 covers 10 bases. There are 16 residues in the CDR3. The ends lost 6 bases at V and 6 bases at J; junction bases unmatched: 13. CDR1 and CDR2 (germline): SGHRS, YFSETQ. Complete variable domain (other parts from reference TRBV5-1 and TRBJ2-3): KAGVTQTPRYLIKTRGQQVTLSCSPISGHRSVSWYQQTPGQGLQFLFEYFSETQRNKGNFPGRFSGRQFSNSRSEMNVSTLELGDSALYLCASNAGTSEGLDTQYFGPGTRLTVL.

The chain uses TRBV7-2 and TRBJ2-3; 7 nucleotides align to TRBD2. Germline CDR1 and CDR2: SGHTA and FQGNSA. This CDR3 is built from 14 residues. The V segment lost 4 bases and the J segment 2 bases; nucleotides outside the gene matches: 3. The CDR3 is CASSWGGTTDTQYF. CDR3 bases: TGTGCCAGCAGCTGGGGGGGGACCACAGATACGCAGTATTTT.

The gene calls are TRBV14 and TRBJ1-5; the D is unclear. Trimming took off 2 bases at V and 6 bases at J, with 8 bases between the two ends. CDR1 SGHDN and CDR2 FVKESK come from the germline V gene. The CDR3 spans 13 residues. Written as DNA, the CDR3 is TGTGCCAGCAGCCAACTCACTAGTCAGCCCCAGCATTTT. This encodes CASSQLTSQPQHF. The full variable domain, rest sourced from reference TRBV14 and TRBJ1-5, is EAGVTQFPSHSVIEKGQTVTLRCDPISGHDNLYWYRRVMGKEIKFLLHFVKESKQDESGMPNNRFLAERTGGTYSTLKVQPAELEDSGVYFCASSQLTSQPQHFGDGTRLSIL.

The chain has TRBV5-4 and TRBJ2-7, with 15 bases matching TRBD2. The germline V gene encodes CDR1 SGHNT and CDR2 YYREEE (reference sequence). V was pared by 4 bases and J by 4 bases, with 3 bases of the junction left unmatched. The CDR3 has 15 residues. The DNA of the CDR3 is TGTGCCAGCAGCACCGGGACTAGCGGGAGGTACGAGCAGTACGTC. Its protein product is CASSTGTSGRYEQYV.

A remark on this clone: Sequence at one end of the junction differs from germline and may be a read error. The sample carries other DNA sequences with the same CDR3. This chain joins TRBV28 and TRBJ2-3; 7 nucleotides align to TRBD2. The CDR3 covers 14 residues. Germline V lookup: CDR1 MDHEN, CDR2 SYDVKM. The CDR3 here is CASSTGTITDTQYF. The DNA of the CDR3 is TGTGCCAGCAGTACCGGGACTATTACAGATACGCAATATTTT.

The chain links TRBV18 to TRBJ2-5; D not resolved. Trimming shortened V by 3 bases and J by 5 bases, and 10 bases separated the two germline ends. Germline lookup yields CDR1 KGHSH and CDR2 LQKENI. The CDR3 is made up of 13 amino acids. The CDR3 loop reads CASSPSESETQYF. The CDR3 region has the DNA TGTGCCAGCTCACCTTCCGAGAGTGAGACCCAGTACTTC.

The chain couples TRBV5-1 to TRBJ2-3, with 14 bases lining up with TRBD2. The CDR3 length is 17 residues. V was pared by 0 bases and J by 5 bases, with 5 bases of the junction left unmatched. CDR1 and CDR2 from the germline V gene are SGHRS and YFSETQ. Written as DNA, the CDR3 is TGCGCCAGCAGCTTGGGGGGACTAGCGGGAGCAGGAGATACGCAGTATTTT. This codes for CASSLGGLAGAGDTQYF.

The chain links TRBV6-5 to TRBJ1-1; 7 bases are shared with TRBD1. Germline values: CDR1 MNHEY, CDR2 SVGAGI. The CDR3 is 15 residues long. V shed 11 bases and J 0 bases; nucleotides not matched to a gene: 12. As DNA, the CDR3 is TGTGCCGTAACGCAGGGGGGCAGGATGAACACTGAAGCTTTCTTT. This gives the protein CAVTQGGRMNTEAFF.

This chain links TRBV5-6 with TRBJ1-5; 8 bases are a match to TRBD1. J lost 4 bases, V lost 4 bases, and 7 bases had no gene match. Germline V lookup: CDR1 SGHDT, CDR2 YYEEEE. The length of the CDR3 is 15 residues. The CDR3 reads CASSRTGSSNQPQHF. Written as DNA, the CDR3 is TGTGCCAGCAGCCGGACAGGGTCAAGTAATCAGCCCCAGCATTTT. Complete variable domain (other parts from reference TRBV5-6 and TRBJ1-5): DAGVTQSPTHLIKTRGQQVTLRCSPKSGHDTVSWYQQALGQGPQFIFQYYEEEERQRGNFPDRFSGHQFPNYSSELNVNALLLGDSALYLCASSRTGSSNQPQHFGDGTRLSIL.

This clone was seen only a few times. This sequence joins TRBV12-3 or TRBV12-4 and TRBJ2-7; 8 bases agree with TRBD1. CDR3 length equals 13 residues. Trimming at V came to 6 bases and at J to 2 bases, leaving 3 bases not matched to a gene. The CDR3 reads CASSPTGAYEQYF. CDR3 bases: TGTGCCAGCAGCCCGACAGGGGCCTACGAGCAGTACTTC.

This clone was found once. The rearrangement links TRBV2 to TRBJ2-1; TRBD2 aligns across 10 bases. Germline V gene sequence: CDR1 SNHLY, CDR2 FYNNEI. Trimming removed 3 bases from V and 8 bases from J; junction bases left unmatched: 10. The CDR3 extends over 16 amino acids. CDR3 sequence (DNA): TGTGCCAGCAGTGAGCAGCCTAGCGGGAGTGGCGATGAGCAGTTCTTC. It translates to CASSEQPSGSGDEQFF.